This TCR beta chain derives from a study of Ad26.COV2.S vaccination and SARS-CoV-2 variants. Here immunoSEQ multiplex PCR was the method, and the copy in TCRdb shows in-frame clones only, minus some. The sample consists of 410,000 or so clones, about 90% of them appearing once. As for treatment: some 20 received Ad26.COV2.S at low or high dose, single or two shots; about 5 received placebo; per-sample allocation not given. Sample collection was performed on day 63 after the first vaccine or placebo injection. V lost 2 bases to trimming and J lost 2 bases, with 9 bases between them. Looked up from germline, CDR1 is SGHDT and CDR2 is YYEEEE. CDR3 size: 14 residues.

The source is a person aged 18-65 years who received the Ad26.COV2.S COVID-19 vaccine or a placebo. The chain joins TRBV5-6 to TRBJ2-3, with unresolved D. The sample was peripheral blood, taken in a trial of Ad26.COV2.S vaccine versus placebo. The CDR3 here is CASSFGRFTDTQYF. DNA of the CDR3: TGTGCCAGCAGCTTCGGCCGGTTCACAGATACGCAGTATTTT.